A single sample gave rise to the 12 T cell receptor beta chains below, sequenced in a study of chemoradiotherapy in HPV16-positive cancers. Assay: immunoSEQ multiplex PCR; the TCRdb copy retains only in-frame clones and omits some. The sample has around 7,100 clones, approximately 74% seen once; the top ten hold roughly 17%. The starting material was tumor tissue, obtained from a patient who underwent chemoradiotherapy. The receptors were sampled from a human donor with HPV-associated anogenital cancer.

This chain uses TRBV7-8 with TRBJ1-3; D is possibly TRBD1 (5 bases). CDR1 is SGHVS, CDR2 FQNEAQ, per germline. Trimming took 8 bases from V and 6 from J, leaving 17 bases between them. CDR3 size: 14 residues. The CDR3 spells CASHRLRGENTIYF. CDR3 coding DNA: TGTGCCAGCCATAGGCTTCGAGGGGAAAACACCATATATTTT.

V usage is TRBV28 and J usage is TRBJ2-3; 12 nucleotides align to TRBD2. The CDR3 has 19 residues. V dropped 3 bases and J dropped 2; count of bases not matched to a gene: 12. The germline V gene encodes CDR1 MDHEN and CDR2 SYDVKM. The CDR3 DNA reads as TGTGCCAGCAGTTTTAGGAGGTGGACTAGCGGGGAGCTCACAGATACGCAGTATTTT. It is translated as CASSFRRWTSGELTDTQYF.

Relative to its sample, this clone is medium-sized. The rearrangement uses TRBV19 and TRBJ2-3; 9 bases line up with TRBD1. This CDR3 is 14 amino acids long. The J segment lost 3 bases and the V segment lost 8 bases, leaving 6 bases of the junction unmatched. CDR1 is LNHDA, CDR2 SQIVND, per germline (reference sequence). CDR3: CASHTGQGTDTQYF. In nucleotides, the CDR3 is TGTGCCAGTCATACGGGACAGGGTACAGATACGCAGTATTTT. The whole variable domain, remainder taken from reference TRBV19 and TRBJ2-3, is DGGITQSPKYLFRKEGQNVTLSCEQNLNHDAMYWYRQDPGQGLRLIYYSQIVNDFQKGDIAEGYSVSREKKESFPLTVTSAQKNPTAFYLCASHTGQGTDTQYFGPGTRLTVL.

This clone was seen a few times. The V and J genes are TRBV5-1 and TRBJ2-2; TRBD2 aligns across 9 bases. The junction had 13 bases not matched to a gene; V was cut back by 6 bases and J by 4 bases. Germline values: CDR1 SGHRS, CDR2 YFSETQ. This CDR3 has 17 residues. The CDR3 bases are TGCGCCAGCACGGAGGTAGCGGGGGCGTCTGTCACCGGGGAGCTGTTTTTT. Encoded protein: CASTEVAGASVTGELFF.

The chain combines TRBV6-5 with TRBJ2-5, with D perhaps matching TRBD1 or TRBD2 (5 bases each). Trimming took 2 bases from V and 9 from J, leaving 19 bases between them. Germline CDR1 is MNHEY and CDR2 is SVGAGI. This CDR3 region has 15 residues. The CDR3 loop reads CASSYVGTAVRAQYF. The CDR3 nucleotides are TGTGCCAGCAGTTACGTGGGGACGGCGGTGAGGGCCCAGTACTTC.

The rearrangement links TRBV7-2 to TRBJ2-7, with TRBD2 matching 8 bases. The CDR3 spans 15 residues. From germline, CDR1 is SGHTA and CDR2 FQGNSA. V lost 3 bases to trimming and J lost 3 bases; unmatched junction nucleotides: 7. CDR3 in DNA: TGTGCCAGCAGCTTGGACGGGGGGGGACTCTACGAGCAGTACTTC. It yields the protein CASSLDGGGLYEQYF.

This sequence joins TRBV11-2 and TRBJ1-1, with TRBD1 as a possible D gene (5 bases). There are 14 residues in the CDR3. Germline-derived CDR1 and CDR2 are SGHAT and FQNNGV. V was clipped by 0 bases and J by 4 bases, with 9 bases between them. DNA for the CDR3: TGTGCCAGCAGCTTAGATCCGGGGGGCACTGAAGCTTTCTTT. It translates to CASSLDPGGTEAFF.

This chain connects TRBV28 to TRBJ1-4; no reliable D call. CDR3 length equals 13 residues. In germline, CDR1 is MDHEN, CDR2 SYDVKM. V lost 8 bases and J lost 7, with 14 bases in between. The CDR3 bases are TGTGCCAGCCAAAAGACATGGGGTGAAAAACTGTTTTTT. Its translation is CASQKTWGEKLFF.

The chain has TRBV6-6 and TRBJ2-5; D gene uncertain. The DNA matches TRBJ2-7 better at its end, which makes the J call doubtful. The CDR3 extends over 12 amino acids. CDR1 MNHNY and CDR2 SVGAGI come from the germline V gene (reference sequence). The CDR3 spells CASSPRAYEQYF. The CDR3 DNA reads as TGTGCCAGCAGCCCACGTGCCTACGAGCAGTACTTC.

The gene calls are TRBV10-2 and TRBJ2-7, with TRBD2 identical over 7 bases. This CDR3 spans 16 amino acids. Germline CDR1 and CDR2: WSHSY and SAAADI. V lost 4 bases to trimming and J lost 5 bases; unmatched junction nucleotides: 14. Here the CDR3 DNA reads TGCGCCAGCAGTGTGCGGGAGCAGGGAGATATCGACGAGCAGTACTTC. Its translation: CASSVREQGDIDEQYF.

J is TRBJ2-5 and V is TRBV5-1; D is ambiguous. The germline V gene has CDR1 SGHRS and CDR2 YFSETQ. The CDR3 length is 13 residues. V lost 0 bases and J lost 5, with 8 bases in between. In DNA, the CDR3 is TGCGCCAGCAGCTTGGGGGCCAGGGAGACCCAGTACTTC. Encoded protein: CASSLGARETQYF.

The chain employs TRBV2 and TRBJ1-1; unclear D gene. With 6 bases removed from V and 1 base from J, the gap between germline ends came to 9 bases. Looked up from germline, CDR1 is SNHLY and CDR2 is FYNNEI. The CDR3 loop spans 13 amino acids. CDR3 bases: TGTGCCAGCAGCGTTTTACCGAACACTGAAGCTTTCTTT. Translating gives CASSVLPNTEAFF.